These 10 T cell receptor beta chains came from one sample sequenced in a study of technical replicates of blood from a few donors. Only in-frame clones appear in the TCRdb table, and some are missing; sequencing was by immunoSEQ multiplex PCR. The sample carries roughly 100,000 clones, about 94% recorded once. The sequencing sample was made of T cells isolated from PBMCs. These receptors were taken from a human donor in good health.

This chain uses TRBV27 with TRBJ1-2; D is uncertain. The germline V gene encodes CDR1 MNHEY and CDR2 SMNVEV (reference sequence). The CDR3 length is 14 residues. V was cut by 6 bases and J by 3 bases, with 14 bases left in between. Here the CDR3 reads CASSLAGEYYGYTF. Written as DNA, the CDR3 is TGTGCCAGCAGCCTCGCCGGAGAGTACTATGGCTACACCTTC.

The chain links TRBV11-2 to TRBJ2-5; D not resolved. V lost 5 bases and J lost 1, with 5 bases in between. CDR1 and CDR2 (germline): SGHAT, FQNNGV. The CDR3 consists of 12 residues. In DNA form, the CDR3 reads TGTGCCAGCAGCACATTCCAAGAGACCCAGTACTTC. Protein: CASSTFQETQYF. Full variable domain (rest looked up from reference TRBV11-2 and TRBJ2-5): EAGVAQSPRYKIIEKRQSVAFWCNPISGHATLYWYQQILGQGPKLLIQFQNNGVVDDSQLPKDRFSAERLKGVDSTLKIQPAKLEDSAVYLCASSTFQETQYFGPGTRLLVL.

The chain links TRBV30 to TRBJ1-3, with 9 bases matching TRBD1. The CDR3 contains 18 residues. The trim removed 4 bases at V and 1 base at J, leaving 14 bases unmatched. From germline, CDR1 is GTSNPN and CDR2 SVGIG (reference sequence). DNA of the CDR3: TGTGCCTGGAAGCGACCGGGACAGGGAGAATGGTCTGGAAACACCATATATTTT. Protein product: CAWKRPGQGEWSGNTIYF.

Notes on this clone: Germline and junction disagree at one end, which may indicate a read error. J is TRBJ2-3 and V is TRBV28, with 7 bases matching TRBD1. The V gene's germline CDR1 is MDHEN and CDR2 SYDVKM. The CDR3 is made up of 16 amino acids. This CDR3 reads CASSPPLQGSTDMQYF. The CDR3 region has the DNA TGTGCCAGCAGTCCCCCCCTACAGGGGAGCACAGATATGCAGTATTTT.

The chain uses TRBV18 and TRBJ1-1; possible D gene TRBD1, 6 bases. CDR1 KGHSH and CDR2 LQKENI come from the germline V gene. There are 15 residues in the CDR3. Trimming pared 0 bases from V and 1 base from J, leaving 9 bases between. CDR3 sequence reads: CASSPPGQTNTEAFF. The CDR3 DNA reads as TGTGCCAGCTCACCACCGGGACAAACGAACACTGAAGCTTTCTTT.

The count of this clone is one. The genes are TRBV30 and TRBJ1-5; D call uncertain. Trimming left V 1 base short and J 2 bases short, with 15 bases between. Germline loops: CDR1 GTSNPN, CDR2 SVGIG (reference sequence). The CDR3 length is 16 residues. The CDR3 loop reads CAWSARLIGGNQPQHF. The CDR3 DNA sequence: TGTGCCTGGAGTGCCCGACTAATCGGGGGCAATCAGCCCCAGCATTTT.

In DNA form, the CDR3 reads TGTGCTAGTGGTTTGGCCAGACTAGCGGGAGCCTACAATGAGCAGTTCTTC. It is translated as CASGLARLAGAYNEQFF. This chain uses TRBV12-5 with TRBJ2-1, with 12 bases that match TRBD2. V was clipped by 1 base and J by 2 bases; unmatched bases: 3. The germline gives CDR1 LGHNT, CDR2 FRNRAP. This CDR3 comprises 17 residues.

The chain links TRBV6-5 to TRBJ1-4, with D unclear. Germline assignment: CDR1 MNHEY and CDR2 SVGAGI. The V gene lost 2 bases and the J gene lost 5 bases, with 3 bases spanning the gap. The CDR3 has 12 residues. CDR3 in DNA: TGTGCCAGCAGTTACACAAATGAAAAACTGTTTTTT. Protein sequence: CASSYTNEKLFF.

The count of this clone is one. The chain has TRBV19 and TRBJ2-1; 9 bases match TRBD1. The germline V gene has CDR1 LNHDA and CDR2 SQIVND (reference sequence). V shed 7 bases and J 2 bases; nucleotides not matched to a gene: 9. This CDR3 contains 16 residues. The CDR3 bases are TGTGCCAGTACCAAGAACCGGGACAGGGCCTACAATGAGCAGTTCTTC. It is translated as CASTKNRDRAYNEQFF.

The V gene is TRBV28, the J gene TRBJ2-3, with 7 bases aligning to TRBD2. Germline V gene lookup returns CDR1 MDHEN and CDR2 SYDVKM. The CDR3 covers 14 residues. The J segment lost 0 bases and the V segment lost 5 bases, leaving 2 bases of the junction unmatched. In DNA, the CDR3 is TGTGCCAGCAGTAGGGGACTAAGCACAGATACGCAGTATTTT. This sequence encodes CASSRGLSTDTQYF.